The subject of this entry is one T cell receptor (beta chain). Its antigen specificity is not known. Base qualities are not at hand, and no much larger clone is one base apart. TCRbeta CDR3 regions were amplified from genomic DNA using the immunoSEQ Assay, a bias-controlled multiplex PCR. As for the authors' bioinformatics: The number of nucleated cells in each sample was estimated by amplification of reference gene primers within the assay. Sequence reads were collapsed and filtered to measure the absolute abundance of every unique TCRbeta CDR3 rearrangement. For each sample, productive Simpson clonality was calculated by taking the square root of Simpson's diversity index across productive rearrangements. In TCRdb, the immuneACCESS table is reduced to in-frame sequences with V and J assigned. These tables do not hold every clone; where another copy was compared, an unresolved V gene accounts for under half, and the others remain unexplained. That table supplies the V and J calls and clone size; D and trimming were determined from the DNA. The sample has about 120,000 clones on record, around three quarters of them singletons. The biggest ten clones account for 3.5% to 4.5% of the sample.

The collaborating institutions used their own protocols to collect whole blood in K2EDTA tubes. For TCRbeta analysis, collaborators shipped samples in one of three forms: frozen whole blood, isolated PBMCs, or DNA extracted from either of those sample types. This entry is derived from a study of blood T cell repertoires in COVID-19 (dated by TCRdb to the early 2020s). Notes on the research overall: Samples from collaborators originated in the United States, Italy and Spain and spanned both the acute and convalescent phases of COVID-19. Subjects who had been exposed to COVID-19, were actively infected with it, or had recovered from it provided the deeply sampled blood TCRbeta repertoires that made up the dataset. The samples were drawn from the first 160 participants of the ongoing ImmuneRACE study and from some 1,300 subjects provided by 6 global collaborators. The repertoires were made available in a free public database intended to serve as a resource for research on the immune response to SARS-CoV-2. The prospective study material was composed of cDNA or gDNA derived from T cells, B-cell-depleted T cells, or PBMCs. A de-identified subject ID, COVID-19 status, age in years and sex were almost always included in the sample metadata. Where available, HLA class I and class II types were obtained from metadata supplied by the sample provider rather than from assay-based typing.

The CDR3 contains 16 residues, cysteine and phenylalanine counted. CDR3 DNA is the only sequence kept; it has 48 bases, read in frame from the first base. Trimming removed 4 bases from V and 3 bases from J; the gene matches leave 7 bases unexplained. Paper-wide results and their limitations: The amount of clinical and demographic metadata varied by source and participant and was provided uncurated.

This sequence uses TRBV5-3 and TRBJ1-6; TRBD1 lines up with 7 middle nucleotides. TRBV5-3 is sorted into the ORF group, with uncertain function. The receptor's source is a woman older than 75 with acute or convalescent COVID-19. The sequencing input was peripheral blood. Here the CDR3 is given as CARSPTGNFYNSPLHF. The DNA sequence is as follows: TGTGCCAGAAGCCCGACAGGGAATTTCTATAATTCACCCCTCCACTTT.